These T cell receptor beta chains were read from a single sample in a study of T cell clones after liver transplantation. Clones were sequenced by immunoSEQ multiplex PCR, and TCRdb holds only the in-frame ones, with some missing. Among some 16,000 clones, around 82% were seen once, and the ten largest hold about a third. The sequenced sample was CD8+ T cells from blood, obtained about 50 months after liver transplant. The receptors come from a human patient who received a liver transplant. A subset of T cells may come from the graft donor. The CDR3 runs from the conserved cysteine through the conserved F or W. The D gene is left open where the match is weak. A row's size may be missing; if present it is once, few, many or a size class.

J gene: TRBJ2-7
D gene: -
V gene: TRBV28
clone size: -
CDR3 protein: CASSLSLTYEQYF
CDR3 DNA: TGTGCCAGCAGTTTATCTCTGACCTACGAGCAGTACTTC

J gene: TRBJ2-3
D gene: TRBD1
V gene: TRBV9
clone size: -
CDR3 protein: CASSVANSWSRGPVSTDTQYF
CDR3 DNA: TGTGCCAGCAGCGTAGCCAACTCTTGGAGCAGGGGGCCTGTTAGCACAGATACGCAGTATTTT

J gene: TRBJ2-3
D gene: -
V gene: TRBV13
clone size: -
CDR3 protein: CASSLGGSPPDTQYF
CDR3 DNA: TGTGCCAGCAGCTTAGGCGGGAGTCCCCCAGATACGCAGTATTTT

J gene: TRBJ1-2
D gene: -
V gene: TRBV10-3
clone size: -
CDR3 protein: CAISEGPANYGYTF
CDR3 DNA: TGTGCCATCAGTGAGGGACCAGCTAACTATGGCTACACCTTC

J gene: TRBJ2-7
D gene: -
V gene: TRBV28
clone size: many
CDR3 protein: CASSDTKGSFNNEQYF
CDR3 DNA: TGTGCCAGCAGTGACACGAAGGGGTCGTTCAATAACGAGCAGTACTTC

J gene: TRBJ2-1
D gene: -
V gene: TRBV2
clone size: hyperexpanded
CDR3 protein: CASSEADEQFF
CDR3 DNA: TGTGCCAGCAGTGAGGCCGATGAGCAGTTCTTC

J gene: TRBJ2-7
D gene: -
V gene: TRBV11-2
clone size: once
CDR3 protein: CASSLVQGYYEQYF
CDR3 DNA: TGTGCCAGCAGCTTAGTACAGGGCTACTACGAGCAGTACTTC

J gene: TRBJ1-4
D gene: TRBD1
V gene: TRBV13
clone size: -
CDR3 protein: CASSRQSLTGTKGENEKLFF
CDR3 DNA: TGTGCCAGCAGCCGGCAGAGTCTGACAGGGACAAAGGGGGAAAATGAAAAACTGTTTTTT

J gene: TRBJ2-3
D gene: TRBD2
V gene: TRBV7-6
clone size: -
CDR3 protein: CASSLALAGDTDTQYF
CDR3 DNA: TGTGCCAGCAGCTTAGCCCTAGCGGGAGACACAGATACGCAGTATTTT

J gene: TRBJ2-3
D gene: -
V gene: TRBV7-9
clone size: -
CDR3 protein: CATLGGDTQYF
CDR3 DNA: TGTGCCACCCTGGGGGGAGATACGCAGTATTTT

J gene: TRBJ1-2
D gene: -
V gene: TRBV6-1
clone size: -
CDR3 protein: CASSFFGANGYTF
CDR3 DNA: TGTGCCAGCAGCTTTTTCGGGGCGAATGGCTACACCTTC

J gene: TRBJ2-1
D gene: TRBD1
V gene: TRBV7-3
clone size: -
CDR3 protein: CASSHRGANEQFF
CDR3 DNA: TGTGCCAGCAGCCACAGGGGAGCCAATGAGCAGTTCTTC

J gene: TRBJ2-7
D gene: TRBD2
V gene: TRBV5-6
clone size: -
CDR3 protein: CASSPGLPTEQYF
CDR3 DNA: TGTGCCAGCAGCCCGGGACTACCCACCGAGCAGTACTTC

J gene: TRBJ2-3
D gene: -
V gene: TRBV4-3
clone size: -
CDR3 protein: CASSQDQGLVTDTQYF
CDR3 DNA: TGCGCCAGCAGCCAAGATCAGGGACTGGTCACAGATACGCAGTATTTT

J gene: TRBJ2-3
D gene: -
V gene: TRBV27
clone size: -
CDR3 protein: CASSLNKGGGTEGRDTQYF
CDR3 DNA: TGTGCCAGCAGTCTCAATAAGGGGGGGGGCACCGAGGGTCGTGATACGCAGTATTTT

J gene: TRBJ2-1
D gene: TRBD1
V gene: TRBV4-3
clone size: -
CDR3 protein: CASSHLTGGGPYNEQFF
CDR3 DNA: TGCGCCAGCAGCCACCTGACAGGGGGAGGCCCCTACAATGAGCAGTTCTTC

J gene: TRBJ1-1
D gene: -
V gene: TRBV11-2
clone size: -
CDR3 protein: CASSFSGSEAFF
CDR3 DNA: TGTGCCAGCAGCTTCTCCGGGTCTGAAGCTTTCTTT

J gene: TRBJ2-5
D gene: -
V gene: TRBV7-7
clone size: -
CDR3 protein: CASSLVQGQETQYF
CDR3 DNA: TGTGCCAGCAGCTTAGTACAGGGTCAAGAGACCCAGTACTTC

J gene: TRBJ2-1
D gene: -
V gene: TRBV13
clone size: -
CDR3 protein: CASSSPDNEQFF
CDR3 DNA: TGTGCCAGCAGCTCCCCAGACAATGAGCAGTTCTTC

J gene: TRBJ2-7
D gene: -
V gene: TRBV5-4
clone size: -
CDR3 protein: CASSLSGASYEQYF
CDR3 DNA: TGTGCCAGCAGCTTGTCAGGGGCTTCCTACGAGCAGTACTTC

J gene: TRBJ2-7
D gene: -
V gene: TRBV28
clone size: -
CDR3 protein: CAAGEQYF
CDR3 DNA: TGTGCCGCGGGGGAGCAGTACTTC

J gene: TRBJ2-7
D gene: TRBD2
V gene: TRBV7-2
clone size: -
CDR3 protein: CASVRGGNTYEQYF
CDR3 DNA: TGTGCCAGCGTCCGCGGGGGGAATACCTACGAGCAGTACTTC

J gene: TRBJ2-3
D gene: TRBD2
V gene: TRBV10-1
clone size: -
CDR3 protein: CASSEELAGTDTQYF
CDR3 DNA: TGCGCCAGCAGTGAAGAACTAGCGGGGACAGATACGCAGTATTTT

J gene: TRBJ2-1
D gene: -
V gene: TRBV28
clone size: -
CDR3 protein: CASASSNEQFF
CDR3 DNA: TGTGCCAGCGCTAGTTCGAATGAGCAGTTCTTC

J gene: TRBJ2-7
D gene: TRBD2
V gene: TRBV15
clone size: -
CDR3 protein: CATSRGSGMPYEQYF
CDR3 DNA: TGTGCCACCAGCAGAGGTAGCGGGATGCCCTACGAGCAGTACTTC

J gene: TRBJ2-1
D gene: TRBD2
V gene: TRBV7-9
clone size: -
CDR3 protein: CASSTSGTRNEQFF
CDR3 DNA: TGTGCCAGCAGCACGTCCGGGACTAGAAATGAGCAGTTCTTC

J gene: TRBJ1-5
D gene: TRBD1
V gene: TRBV4-1
clone size: -
CDR3 protein: CASSHGQGGGQPQHF
CDR3 DNA: TGCGCCAGCAGCCACGGACAGGGAGGAGGTCAGCCCCAGCATTTT

J gene: TRBJ1-5
D gene: TRBD1
V gene: TRBV29-1
clone size: -
CDR3 protein: CSVELDRGLSNQPQHF
CDR3 DNA: TGCAGCGTTGAGCTGGACAGGGGGCTTAGCAATCAGCCCCAGCATTTT

J gene: TRBJ2-1
D gene: TRBD2
V gene: TRBV11-1
clone size: -
CDR3 protein: CASSLISGGLNVEQFF
CDR3 DNA: TGTGCCAGCAGCCTAATTAGCGGGGGGTTGAATGTGGAGCAGTTCTTC

J gene: TRBJ1-1
D gene: -
V gene: TRBV19
clone size: -
CDR3 protein: CASTQAFMNTEAFF
CDR3 DNA: TGTGCCAGTACACAGGCCTTCATGAACACTGAAGCTTTCTTT

J gene: TRBJ1-2
D gene: -
V gene: TRBV19
clone size: -
CDR3 protein: CASSIRTGKKGYTF
CDR3 DNA: TGTGCCAGTAGTATAAGAACAGGGAAAAAGGGCTACACCTTC

J gene: TRBJ2-7
D gene: TRBD1
V gene: TRBV4-2
clone size: -
CDR3 protein: CASSQGQGADEQYF
CDR3 DNA: TGTGCCAGCAGCCAAGGTCAGGGGGCCGACGAGCAGTACTTC

J gene: TRBJ2-1
D gene: TRBD2
V gene: TRBV27
clone size: -
CDR3 protein: CASSLSASGGANEQFF
CDR3 DNA: TGTGCCAGCAGTTTATCGGCCAGCGGGGGGGCAAATGAGCAGTTCTTC

J gene: TRBJ1-5
D gene: -
V gene: TRBV6-5
clone size: few
CDR3 protein: CASSYSKAGSQPQHF
CDR3 DNA: TGTGCCAGCAGTTACTCGAAGGCAGGGAGCCAGCCCCAGCATTTT

J gene: TRBJ1-5
D gene: -
V gene: TRBV2
clone size: -
CDR3 protein: CASSERGQPQHF
CDR3 DNA: TGTGCCAGCAGTGAAAGGGGGCAGCCCCAGCATTTT

J gene: TRBJ2-1
D gene: -
V gene: TRBV9
clone size: -
CDR3 protein: CASSVAGVGLDEQFF
CDR3 DNA: TGTGCCAGCAGCGTAGCGGGAGTGGGGCTGGATGAGCAGTTCTTC

J gene: TRBJ2-1
D gene: -
V gene: TRBV11-3
clone size: -
CDR3 protein: CASSLDGYNEQFF
CDR3 DNA: TGTGCCAGCAGCTTGGACGGGTACAATGAGCAGTTCTTC

J gene: TRBJ1-1
D gene: -
V gene: TRBV7-9
clone size: -
CDR3 protein: CASSLGQDREAFF
CDR3 DNA: TGTGCCAGCAGCTTAGGACAGGACCGTGAAGCTTTCTTT

J gene: TRBJ1-2
D gene: -
V gene: TRBV29-1
clone size: -
CDR3 protein: CSVDSGNYGYTF
CDR3 DNA: TGCAGCGTTGATTCAGGGAACTATGGCTACACCTTC

J gene: TRBJ2-7
D gene: TRBD1
V gene: TRBV6-5
clone size: -
CDR3 protein: CASSRGTGNLEQYF
CDR3 DNA: TGTGCCAGCAGCCGAGGGACAGGGAATCTCGAGCAGTACTTC

J gene: TRBJ2-5
D gene: -
V gene: TRBV7-8
clone size: few
CDR3 protein: CASSHSGETQYF
CDR3 DNA: TGTGCCAGCAGCCACAGCGGCGAGACCCAGTACTTC

J gene: TRBJ2-7
D gene: -
V gene: TRBV4-1
clone size: -
CDR3 protein: CASSQVVDSAYEQYF
CDR3 DNA: TGCGCCAGCAGCCAAGTCGTGGACAGCGCCTACGAGCAGTACTTC

J gene: TRBJ2-7
D gene: -
V gene: TRBV6-6
clone size: -
CDR3 protein: CASSVGGRSYEQYF
CDR3 DNA: TGTGCCAGCAGTGTTGGGGGTCGCTCCTACGAGCAGTACTTC

J gene: TRBJ2-7
D gene: -
V gene: TRBV5-1
clone size: -
CDR3 protein: CASSLDAGSVYEQYF
CDR3 DNA: TGCGCCAGCAGCTTGGATGCGGGGAGCGTCTACGAGCAGTACTTC

J gene: TRBJ2-7
D gene: -
V gene: TRBV11-2
clone size: few
CDR3 protein: CAIRTGEQYF
CDR3 DNA: TGTGCCATACGTACGGGCGAGCAGTACTTC

J gene: TRBJ2-7
D gene: -
V gene: TRBV16
clone size: once
CDR3 protein: CASSLGRDEQYF
CDR3 DNA: TGTGCCAGCAGCCTAGGCAGAGACGAGCAGTACTTC

J gene: TRBJ2-7
D gene: TRBD1
V gene: TRBV6-9
clone size: -
CDR3 protein: CATAPGTGSYEQYF
CDR3 DNA: TGTGCCACCGCACCCGGGACAGGGTCGTACGAGCAGTACTTC